This T cell receptor beta chain derives from a study of CD8+ T cells in alopecia areata. Study-level information: Tofacitinib administration to treated patients was oral, at 5 to 10 mg twice daily. Scoring treated patients' severity relied on the percentage of scalp area affected.

The CDR3 spans 14 residues. V lost 10 bases to trimming and J lost 0 bases, with 16 bases between them. Germline V gives CDR1 SGHTA, CDR2 FQGNSA. This clone was counted once. The antigen is undetermined. RNA extraction and reverse transcription yielded cDNA as sequencing template. Repertoires were generated with immunoSEQ multiplex PCR, while TCRdb's copy carries only in-frame clones and drops some. The data show around 180,000 clones, approximately 61% seen once. Described treatment: oral pan-JAK inhibitor, 5-10 mg twice daily. Researchers took lesional scalp punch biopsies and peripheral blood from people who were alopecia areata patients. Overall study findings and caveats: It was observed that many expanded lesional clones persisted in scalp and blood during tofacitinib.

The source was CD4+ T cells sorted from blood, collected at week 24, from a patient treated with tofacitinib. The V and J genes are TRBV7-2 and TRBJ2-7, with D maybe TRBD2 (6 bases). This TCR derives from a human donor with alopecia areata. The CDR3 is CATSDLKSSYEQYF. CDR3 bases: TGTGCCACTAGCGACCTCAAGAGCTCCTACGAGCAGTACTTC.